This TCR beta chain was captured by sequencing in a study of spatial heterogeneity in lung cancer (dated by TCRdb to the late 2010s). For context, the study as a whole: Beta-chain transcripts were consistently detected in greater numbers than alpha-chain transcripts, which likely reflected higher beta-chain transcript abundance. In the raw uncorrected reads, each unique combination of TCR and UMI appeared more than ten times on average. The study quantitatively compared TCR alpha and beta repertoires across multiple tumor regions, matched nontumor lung and blood in non-small cell lung cancer. Nonsynonymous mutation counts, determined by whole-exome sequencing of tumor tissue, were related to features of the TCR repertoire. Both alpha and beta chains were TCR-sequenced in samples taken at surgery, namely 220 tumor regions, roughly 64 matched nontumor lung samples and about 54 PBMC samples. The research as a whole found: Additional single-cell paired TCR alpha and beta sequencing was considered necessary to confirm, at a functional level, the hypothesis that regional TCRs recognize regional mutations. Ubiquitous expanded tumor TCRs showed up in blood more often at tumor resection than at routine follow-up.

The method behind the library was 5' RACE. The sequencer listed for this sample is NextSeq 500. To allow correction of PCR and sequencing errors, the TCR library protocol tagged every TCR cDNA molecule with a unique molecular identifier. For the original study's pipeline: TCR identification, UMI-based error correction and CDR3 extraction were all carried out with Decombinator tools. Expanded TCRs were defined as those above a frequency of 2 per 1,000, corresponding to the top 1% of the tumor frequency distribution. Rényi diversity was computed with the R vegan package after subsampling each repertoire 100 times to 5,000 TCRs. CDR3 similarity networks were built from amino acid triplet string-kernel similarity, connecting CDR3s with pairwise similarity above 0.82. TCRdb trimmed the raw reads at Q25, called clones with MiXCR and kept productive beta chains. Identical CDR3 proteins give one entry, which carries the most common genes and DNA. The V and J calls were determined by TCRdb, not by the authors. In this sample the table shows roughly 48,000 distinct CDR3 sequences, around 5.2% of which occur a single time. The ten largest clones add up to over 8.5% of the sample.

This clonotype was recorded at least ten times. Which antigen it targets is not known. Base qualities are missing; no much larger clone stands one base away. CDR1 SQVTM and CDR2 ANQGSEA are derived from the germline V gene. The CDR3 covers 14 residues, taking in both the cysteine and the phenylalanine. The DNA shown is the 42-base CDR3, in frame from base 1. Relative to germline, V is 0 bases shorter and J is 5 bases shorter, with 13 bases between their ends. This specimen's time point label, per the study, means: sample taken at primary tumor resection. TCR sequencing used whole RNA extracted from tumor and nontumor lung tissue, or from cryopreserved PBMC samples, without cell sorting. Donors were some 67 patients with early-stage, untreated non-small cell lung cancer from the lung TRACERx cohort. A patient was chosen for TCR sequencing only when enough RNA was available from at least two tumor regions.

Here the sequenced sample was PBMCs, taken at surgery. The chain is encoded by TRBV29-1 joined to TRBJ1-2, with no confident D gene call. This TCR was sampled from a male donor with early-stage non-small cell lung cancer. The nucleotides read TGCAGCGTTGAAGATCAAGCTGGGTGGTATGGCTACACCTTC. Its translation reads: CSVEDQAGWYGYTF.